Listed here are 24 T cell receptor beta chains from one sample, sequenced in a study of monozygotic twins with inflammatory bowel disease. For each CDR3 protein, TCRdb gives one entry from its re-call of the 5' RACE reads, without DNA. This repertoire includes around 140,000 distinct CDR3 sequences. Sequencing input: blood. Source of these receptors: a human donor with ulcerative colitis or Crohn's disease, or a healthy co-twin of an affected twin (not recorded which).

This chain uses TRBV19 with TRBJ1-6; as DNA is missing, the TRBD1 call by TCRdb cannot be tested. Germline V gives CDR1 LNHDA, CDR2 SQIVND (reference sequence). This CDR3 spans 14 amino acids. The CDR3: CASSVRGANSPLHF.

This rearrangement joins TRBV20-1 to TRBJ1-5. Germline CDR1 and CDR2: DFQATT and SNEGSKA (reference sequence). The CDR3 spans 16 residues. This chain's CDR3 is CSASVSPWQTTRPQHF.

V usage is TRBV5-1 and J usage is TRBJ2-3; checking the TCRdb D call of TRBD2 is not possible without DNA. The CDR3 has 16 amino acids. Per germline, CDR1 SGHRS and CDR2 YFSETQ. This chain's CDR3 is CASSLVTGADTDTQYF.

The chain recombines TRBV20-1 with TRBJ1-5; TCRdb reports TRBD1, a call that lacks DNA to check it against. The CDR3 runs 15 residues. From germline, CDR1 is DFQATT and CDR2 SNEGSKA (reference sequence). The CDR3 region is CSASRADSGDQPQHF.

The CDR3 here is CASSQDLPGEWGTDTQYF. The genes are TRBV4-3 and TRBJ2-3; TCRdb's D call, TRBD1, is unchecked because there is no DNA. Germline values: CDR1 LGHNA, CDR2 YSLEER. The CDR3 extends over 18 amino acids.

This rearrangement joins TRBV29-1 to TRBJ2-5; TCRdb's D call, TRBD1, is unchecked because there is no DNA. This CDR3 has 14 residues. Germline loops: CDR1 SQVTM, CDR2 ANQGSEA. The CDR3 region is CSVVGTGVAETQYF. The full variable domain, rest sourced from reference TRBV29-1 and TRBJ2-5, is SAVISQKPSRDICQRGTSLTIQCQVDSQVTMMFWYRQQPGQSLTLIATANQGSEATYESGFVIDKFPISRPNLTFSTLTVSNMSPEDSSIYLCSVVGTGVAETQYFGPGTRLLVL.

The genes are TRBV20-1 and TRBJ2-1; TCRdb returns TRBD2, unconfirmable since there is no DNA. The CDR3 is 14 amino acids. CDR1 and CDR2 (germline): DFQATT, SNEGSKA (reference sequence). The CDR3 loop is CSAVAGGRGNEQFF.

The chain has TRBV20-1 and TRBJ2-7; TCRdb's assignment of TRBD2 cannot be checked, as there is no DNA. CDR3 length: 13 residues. Per germline, CDR1 DFQATT and CDR2 SNEGSKA (reference sequence). The CDR3 here is CSPSGLGSYEQYF.

The chain uses TRBV18 and TRBJ2-1. Germline V gives CDR1 KGHSH, CDR2 LQKENI. The CDR3 length is 13 residues. CDR3 residues: CASSPYSRPEQFF.

The chain uses TRBV7-2 and TRBJ2-5; checking the TCRdb D call of TRBD1 is not possible without DNA. The CDR3 spans 16 residues. Looked up from germline, CDR1 is SGHTA and CDR2 is FQGNSA. This chain's CDR3 is CASSLWAGILQETQYF.

J is TRBJ1-2 and V is TRBV20-1; TCRdb designates TRBD1, a call that cannot be tested without DNA. CDR1 is DFQATT and CDR2 is SNEGSKA in the germline V gene (reference sequence). The CDR3 spans 15 residues. The CDR3 spells CSAIAGAIASYGYTF.

This chain connects TRBV5-5 to TRBJ2-2; TCRdb calls TRBD2, which cannot be checked without DNA. Per germline, CDR1 SGHKS and CDR2 YYEKEE (reference sequence). The CDR3 sequence is 15 residues long. CDR3 sequence: CASRVTGGHTGELFF.

CDR3 in amino acids: CATSDPGLAGGTDTQYF. The V and J genes are TRBV24-1 and TRBJ2-3; TCRdb lists TRBD2, though no DNA is available to test this call. This CDR3 is built from 17 residues. CDR1 KGHDR and CDR2 SFDVKD come from the germline V gene.

The gene calls are TRBV29-1 and TRBJ1-2. The germline gives CDR1 SQVTM, CDR2 ANQGSEA. CDR3 size: 15 residues. The CDR3 loop reads CSVRLRGTENYGYTF.

The rearrangement joins TRBV7-6 to TRBJ2-1; TCRdb calls TRBD1, which cannot be checked without DNA. The CDR3 extends over 12 amino acids. Germline V gene lookup returns CDR1 SGHVS and CDR2 FNYEAQ. CDR3: CASSQGFDEQFF.

The chain couples TRBV5-4 to TRBJ2-1; TCRdb's D call of TRBD1 is untestable without DNA. The germline CDR1 and CDR2 sequences are SGHNT and YYREEE (reference sequence). This CDR3 is 11 amino acids long. The CDR3 sequence: CASSGDSEQFF. Variable domain in full (rest from reference TRBV5-4 and TRBJ2-1): ETGVTQSPTHLIKTRGQQVTLRCSSQSGHNTVSWYQQALGQGPQFIFQYYREEENGRGNFPPRFSGLQFPNYSSELNVNALELDDSALYLCASSGDSEQFFGPGTRLTVL.

The chain joins TRBV6-2 or TRBV6-3 to TRBJ1-5; TCRdb proposes TRBD1, but this gene call is untestable without DNA. Germline V CDR1 and CDR2: MNHEY, SVGEGT. The CDR3 has 13 amino acids. This chain's CDR3 is CASSPREYQPQHF.

The chain carries TRBV7-2 and TRBJ2-3. The CDR3 length is 15 residues. The V gene's germline CDR1 is SGHTA and CDR2 FQGNSA. CDR3 in amino acids: CASSRQYDSTDTQYF.

The rearrangement uses TRBV4-1 and TRBJ2-4; TCRdb lists TRBD1, though no DNA is available to test this call. Germline lookup yields CDR1 MGHRA and CDR2 YSYEKL. The CDR3 is 15 residues long. The CDR3 is CASSQNRDTSLMQYF.

This chain links TRBV12-3 or TRBV12-4 with TRBJ1-1; the TCRdb call, TRBD1, lacks DNA for checking. The CDR3 length is 15 residues. CDR3 sequence: CASSPRTGTNTEAFF.

The chain employs TRBV20-1 and TRBJ1-1. Germline-derived CDR1 and CDR2 are DFQATT and SNEGSKA (reference sequence). The length of the CDR3 is 15 residues. The CDR3: CSARAQTRGNTEAFF.

The chain carries TRBV7-9 and TRBJ1-6; TCRdb outputs TRBD1, but without DNA this stays unchecked. The germline V gene has CDR1 SEHNR and CDR2 FQNEAQ (reference sequence). This CDR3 contains 15 residues. CDR3 amino acids: CASSLGGVRNSPLHF.

This chain joins TRBV15 and TRBJ2-2; TCRdb indicates TRBD1, and absent DNA this call remains unverified. Germline V lookup: CDR1 LNHNV, CDR2 YYDKDF (reference sequence). The CDR3 loop spans 13 amino acids. The CDR3 here is CATSRVGAGELFF. Together with reference TRBV15 and TRBJ2-2, the CDR3 gives the full variable domain: DAMVIQNPRYQVTQFGKPVTLSCSQTLNHNVMYWYQQKSSQAPKLLFHYYDKDFNNEADTPDNFQSRRPNTSFCFLDIRSPGLGDTAMYLCATSRVGAGELFFGEGSRLTVL.

The rearrangement links TRBV5-4 to TRBJ1-6; TCRdb calls TRBD1, which cannot be checked without DNA. The CDR3 runs to 15 residues. Looked up from germline, CDR1 is SGHNT and CDR2 is YYREEE (reference sequence). CDR3 in amino acids: CASSYGTGLNSPLHF.